The 6 T cell receptor beta chains in this list originate from one sample, sequenced in a study of sequential checkpoint blockade in melanoma (dated by TCRdb to 2018 to 2020). Library generation was performed with the immunoSEQ multiplex PCR assay. This is the immuneACCESS table as TCRdb keeps it, with only in-frame sequences that have V and J called. A part of the clones is gone; compared with another copy, unresolved V genes explain less than half, and the rest is unexplained. The sample records about 13,000 clones, 25% to 35% of which are singletons. The ten most abundant clones make up over 15% of the sample. The intended sense of this specimen's treatment or condition label: randomized to nivolumab then ipilimumab (arm A) or the reverse (arm B). Sequencing was performed on tumor tissue (inferred from file names), taken from a patient given nivolumab and ipilimumab in sequence. These TCRs come from a human donor with melanoma.

The rearrangement uses TRBV19 and TRBJ2-3; 7 bases map to TRBD1. The length of the CDR3 is 15 residues. From germline, CDR1 is LNHDA and CDR2 SQIVND (reference sequence). V lost 5 bases, J lost 4 bases, and 9 bases stayed unmatched. DNA of the CDR3: TGTGCCAGTAGTCCACGGGACAGTAGGCCAGATACGCAGTATTTT. It encodes CASSPRDSRPDTQYF. The whole variable domain, filled in from reference TRBV19 and TRBJ2-3, reads DGGITQSPKYLFRKEGQNVTLSCEQNLNHDAMYWYRQDPGQGLRLIYYSQIVNDFQKGDIAEGYSVSREKKESFPLTVTSAQKNPTAFYLCASSPRDSRPDTQYFGPGTRLTVL.

In this sample, this clone turned up a few times. The rearrangement uses TRBV9 and TRBJ2-7; tentatively, D is TRBD1 (6 bases). The germline CDR1 and CDR2 sequences are SGDLS and YYNGEE. The CDR3 has 14 amino acids. The V end was cut by 4 bases, the J end by 1 base, with 12 bases between. CDR3 nucleotide sequence: TGTGCCAGCAGCTCCAGGACAGATTCCTACGAGCAGTACTTC. It codes for CASSSRTDSYEQYF.

This clone has ten or more counts. V gene TRBV28 combines with J gene TRBJ2-3, with D possibly matching TRBD2 (6 bases). CDR1 MDHEN and CDR2 SYDVKM come from the germline V gene. Trimming pared 1 base from V and 1 base from J, leaving 18 bases between. The CDR3 sequence is 18 residues long. The CDR3 here is CASSLYGTPGWGTDTQYF. In nucleotides, the CDR3 is TGTGCCAGCAGTTTATACGGGACTCCGGGCTGGGGCACAGATACGCAGTATTTT.

This clone has a handful of counts. This chain links TRBV28 with TRBJ2-2, with 7 bases fitting TRBD2. The length of the CDR3 is 14 residues. The V segment lost 7 bases and the J segment 1 base; nucleotides outside the gene matches: 3. From germline, CDR1 is MDHEN and CDR2 SYDVKM. Here the CDR3 reads CASTPGGNTGELFF. The CDR3 DNA reads TGTGCCAGCACCCCGGGGGGGAACACCGGGGAGCTGTTTTTT.

Written as DNA, the CDR3 is TGTGCCAGCAGTTTTCTAACAGGGGCGTACGACGAGCAGTACTTC. Its translation: CASSFLTGAYDEQYF. This chain links TRBV28 with TRBJ2-7, with 7 bases that match TRBD1. The V and J ends lost 3 bases and 5 bases, in that order; junction bases with no gene match: 10. The CDR3 consists of 15 residues. The V gene's germline CDR1 is MDHEN and CDR2 SYDVKM.

This rearrangement joins TRBV18 to TRBJ1-1, with D perhaps matching TRBD1 (6 bases). This CDR3 has 15 residues. CDR1 KGHSH and CDR2 LQKENI come from the germline V gene. The V gene lost 0 bases and the J gene lost 5 bases, with 13 bases spanning the gap. CDR3 DNA: TGTGCCAGCTCACCACCGTCGGGGAGGGGGACTGAAGCTTTCTTT. This sequence encodes CASSPPSGRGTEAFF.